The entry that follows covers one TCR beta chain sequence. This record comes from a study of blood T cell repertoires in COVID-19. The study drew participants aged about 18 to 89 years from about two dozen US areas. Self-reported history from a screening survey and questionnaire set each donor's cohort. Germline V gene sequence: CDR1 ENHRY, CDR2 SYGVKD. This CDR3 has 15 amino acids. The V segment lost 6 bases and the J segment 5 bases; nucleotides outside the gene matches: 11. Generated by immunoSEQ multiplex PCR, the TCRdb table keeps only in-frame clones and is missing some. The table lists 300,000 to 350,000 clones, about 88% of them singletons.

Sequencing was carried out using PBMCs or T cells enriched from blood (not recorded which). The TCR sequence derives from a woman aged 25 to 45 who had been exposed to COVID-19. This chain connects TRBV10-3 to TRBJ2-7; 9 nucleotides match TRBD1. CDR3 nucleotide sequence: TGTGCCATCAGAGACCCGGTGGGACAGGGAGACGAGCAGTACTTC. It encodes CAIRDPVGQGDEQYF.